The subject of this entry is one T cell receptor (beta chain). Its antigen is currently unknown. V was trimmed by 8 bases and J by 2 bases, leaving 13 bases between them. This CDR3 has 13 residues. The germline gives CDR1 MNHEY, CDR2 SMNVEV (reference sequence). The data derive from a study of shared clonotypes between healthy human individuals. Overall study findings and caveats: Against clonotypes common to all four donors, non-shared ones had lower generation probabilities. Rarefaction curves obtained for sorted subsets showed sequencing incomplete despite large depth.

Naive CD8 cells were CD45RO-negative, positively selected for CCR7, excluding terminally differentiated effector memory CD45RA+ cells. Sorted-subset replicate PCRs used 200 ng DNA, about 30,000 T cell genomes. Original analysis: Junction-only immunoSEQ sequences carried no quality scores, so filtering differed. Assay used: immunoSEQ multiplex PCR; TCRdb lists only in-frame clones, some missing. The V and J calls and clone size were taken over from that table, and D and trimming were inferred from the DNA. Seen here are roughly 2.1 million clones, about 93% observed once, and the top ten hold under 2%.

Sequencing input: naive CD8+ T cells from PBMCs. The TCR comes from a man in his late teens or twenties in good health. Some clones in this sample may be carry-over from other donors' samples. The rearrangement links TRBV27 to TRBJ2-7, with a weak D call TRBD1 (7 bases). CDR3 sequence (DNA): TGTGCCAGCGCCAGGGGGGAAACCTACGAGCAGTACTTC. Amino acids: CASARGETYEQYF.